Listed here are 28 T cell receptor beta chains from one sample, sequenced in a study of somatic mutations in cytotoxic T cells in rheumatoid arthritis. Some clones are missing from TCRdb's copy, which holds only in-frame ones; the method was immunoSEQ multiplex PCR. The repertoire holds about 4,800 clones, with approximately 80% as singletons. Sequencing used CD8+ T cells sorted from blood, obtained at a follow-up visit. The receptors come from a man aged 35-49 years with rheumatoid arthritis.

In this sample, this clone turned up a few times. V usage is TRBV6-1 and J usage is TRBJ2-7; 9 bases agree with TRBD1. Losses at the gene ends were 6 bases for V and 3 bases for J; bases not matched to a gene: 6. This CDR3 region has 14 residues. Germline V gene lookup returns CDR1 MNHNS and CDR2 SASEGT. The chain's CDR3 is CASRDRGLLYEQYF. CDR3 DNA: TGTGCCAGCAGGGACAGGGGCCTACTCTACGAGCAGTACTTC.

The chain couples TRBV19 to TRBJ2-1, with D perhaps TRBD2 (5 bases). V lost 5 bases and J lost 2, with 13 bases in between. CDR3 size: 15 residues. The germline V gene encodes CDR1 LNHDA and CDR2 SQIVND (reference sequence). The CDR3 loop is CASSRTPEAYNEQFF. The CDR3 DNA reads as TGTGCCAGTAGTCGGACTCCTGAGGCCTACAATGAGCAGTTCTTC.

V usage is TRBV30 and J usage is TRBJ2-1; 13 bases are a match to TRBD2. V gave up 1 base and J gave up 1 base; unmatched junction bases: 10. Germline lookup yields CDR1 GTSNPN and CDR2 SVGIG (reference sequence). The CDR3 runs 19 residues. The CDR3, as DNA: TGTGCCTGGAGTGGGGAAGGGACTAGCGGGAAAGGTTCCTACAATGAGCAGTTCTTC. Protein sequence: CAWSGEGTSGKGSYNEQFF.

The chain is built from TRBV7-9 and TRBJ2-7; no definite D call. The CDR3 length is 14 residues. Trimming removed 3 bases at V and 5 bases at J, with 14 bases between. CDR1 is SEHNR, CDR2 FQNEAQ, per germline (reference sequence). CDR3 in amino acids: CASSFEISANEQYF. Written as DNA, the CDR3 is TGTGCCAGCAGCTTCGAGATCTCAGCGAACGAGCAGTACTTC. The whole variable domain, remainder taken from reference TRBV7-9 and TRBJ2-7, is DTGVSQNPRHKITKRGQNVTFRCDPISEHNRLYWYRQTLGQGPEFLTYFQNEAQLEKSRLLSDRFSAERPKGSFSTLEIQRTEQGDSAMYLCASSFEISANEQYFGPGTRLTVT.

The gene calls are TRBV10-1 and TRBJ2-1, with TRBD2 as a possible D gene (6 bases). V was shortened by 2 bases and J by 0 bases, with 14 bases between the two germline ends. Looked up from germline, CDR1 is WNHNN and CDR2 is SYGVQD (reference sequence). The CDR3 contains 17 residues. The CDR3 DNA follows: TGCGCCAGCAGTGAGGTGACTCGGGGGAGCTCCTACAATGAGCAGTTCTTC. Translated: CASSEVTRGSSYNEQFF.

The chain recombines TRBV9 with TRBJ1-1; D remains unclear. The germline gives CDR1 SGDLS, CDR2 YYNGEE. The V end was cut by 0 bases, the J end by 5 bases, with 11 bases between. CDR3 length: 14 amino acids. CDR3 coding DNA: TGTGCCAGCAGCGTAGCTAGGGTCGGGACTGAAGCTTTCTTT. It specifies CASSVARVGTEAFF.

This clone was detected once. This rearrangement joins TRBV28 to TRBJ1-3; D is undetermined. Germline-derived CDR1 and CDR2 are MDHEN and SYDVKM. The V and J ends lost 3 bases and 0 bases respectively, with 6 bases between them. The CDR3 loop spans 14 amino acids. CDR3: CASSFGRSGNTIYF. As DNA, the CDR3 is TGTGCCAGCAGTTTCGGTCGCTCTGGAAACACCATATATTTT.

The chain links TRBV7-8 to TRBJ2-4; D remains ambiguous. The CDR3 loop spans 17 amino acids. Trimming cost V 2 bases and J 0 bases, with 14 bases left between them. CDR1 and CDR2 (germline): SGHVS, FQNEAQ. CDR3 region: CASSLSRLFSAKNIQYF. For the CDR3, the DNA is TGTGCCAGCAGCTTATCCCGCCTCTTTTCAGCCAAAAACATTCAGTACTTC.

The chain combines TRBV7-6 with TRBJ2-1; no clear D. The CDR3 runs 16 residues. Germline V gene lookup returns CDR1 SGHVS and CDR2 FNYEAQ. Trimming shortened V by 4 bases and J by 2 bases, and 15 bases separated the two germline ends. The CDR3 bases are TGTGCCAGCAGCTACCGGGCCCTAGGGCCCTACAATGAGCAGTTCTTC. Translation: CASSYRALGPYNEQFF.

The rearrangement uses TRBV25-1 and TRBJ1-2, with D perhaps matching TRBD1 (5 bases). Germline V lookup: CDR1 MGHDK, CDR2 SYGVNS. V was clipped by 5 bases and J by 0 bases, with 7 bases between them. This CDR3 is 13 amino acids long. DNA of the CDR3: TGTGCCAGCAGTCCAGGGACTAACTATGGCTACACCTTC. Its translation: CASSPGTNYGYTF.

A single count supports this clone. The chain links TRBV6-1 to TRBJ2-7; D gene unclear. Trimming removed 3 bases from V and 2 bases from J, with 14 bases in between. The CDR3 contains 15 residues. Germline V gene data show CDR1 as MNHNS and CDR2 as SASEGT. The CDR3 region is CASSDFLNSAYEQYF. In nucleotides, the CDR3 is TGTGCCAGCAGTGACTTTTTAAACTCGGCCTACGAGCAGTACTTC.

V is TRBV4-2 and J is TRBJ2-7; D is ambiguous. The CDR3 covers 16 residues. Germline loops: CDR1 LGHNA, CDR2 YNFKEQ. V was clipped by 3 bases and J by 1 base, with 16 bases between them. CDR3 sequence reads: CASSHPSTKSSYEQYF. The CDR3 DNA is TGTGCCAGCAGCCATCCTTCAACCAAATCTTCCTACGAGCAGTACTTC.

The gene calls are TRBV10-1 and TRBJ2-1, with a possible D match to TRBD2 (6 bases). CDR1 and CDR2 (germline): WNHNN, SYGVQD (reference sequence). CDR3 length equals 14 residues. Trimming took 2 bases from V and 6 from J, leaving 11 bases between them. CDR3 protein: CASSESAGSNEQFF. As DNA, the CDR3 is TGCGCCAGCAGTGAGAGCGCGGGAAGCAATGAGCAGTTCTTC.

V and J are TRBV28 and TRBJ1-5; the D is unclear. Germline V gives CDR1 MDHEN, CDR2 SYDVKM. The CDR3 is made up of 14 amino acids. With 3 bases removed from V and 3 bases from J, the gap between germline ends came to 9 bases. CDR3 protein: CASSFLSVNQPQHF. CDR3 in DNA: TGTGCCAGCAGTTTTTTGTCCGTCAATCAGCCCCAGCATTTT.

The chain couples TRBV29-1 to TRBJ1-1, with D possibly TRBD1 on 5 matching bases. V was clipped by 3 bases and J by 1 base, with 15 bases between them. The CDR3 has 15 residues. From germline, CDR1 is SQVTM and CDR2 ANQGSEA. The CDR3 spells CSVDSAGRPNTEAFF. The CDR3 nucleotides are TGCAGCGTTGATTCGGCGGGACGGCCGAACACTGAAGCTTTCTTT. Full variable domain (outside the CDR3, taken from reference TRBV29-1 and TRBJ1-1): SAVISQKPSRDICQRGTSLTIQCQVDSQVTMMFWYRQQPGQSLTLIATANQGSEATYESGFVIDKFPISRPNLTFSTLTVSNMSPEDSSIYLCSVDSAGRPNTEAFFGQGTRLTVV.

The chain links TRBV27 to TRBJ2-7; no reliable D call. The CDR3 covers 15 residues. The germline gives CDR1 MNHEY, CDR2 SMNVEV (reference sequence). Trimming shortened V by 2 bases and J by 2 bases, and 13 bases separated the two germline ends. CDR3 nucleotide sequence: TGTGCCAGCAGTTTACTTGGGGAAATCCCCTACGAGCAGTACTTC. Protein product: CASSLLGEIPYEQYF.

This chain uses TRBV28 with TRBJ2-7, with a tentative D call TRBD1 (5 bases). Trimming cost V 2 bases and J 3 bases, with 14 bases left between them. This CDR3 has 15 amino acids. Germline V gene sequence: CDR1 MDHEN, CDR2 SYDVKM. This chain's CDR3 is CASSLGAGQLYEQYF. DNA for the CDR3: TGTGCCAGCAGTTTAGGGGCCGGACAACTCTACGAGCAGTACTTC.

The CDR3 reads CASSVTGSGANVLTF. The CDR3 nucleotides read TGTGCCAGCAGTGTAACAGGGAGTGGGGCCAACGTCCTGACTTTC. J is TRBJ2-6 and V is TRBV6-4; D may be TRBD1 (6 bases). Trimming shortened V by 4 bases and J by 3 bases, and 10 bases separated the two germline ends. This CDR3 contains 15 residues. Germline lookup yields CDR1 MRHNA and CDR2 SNTAGT.

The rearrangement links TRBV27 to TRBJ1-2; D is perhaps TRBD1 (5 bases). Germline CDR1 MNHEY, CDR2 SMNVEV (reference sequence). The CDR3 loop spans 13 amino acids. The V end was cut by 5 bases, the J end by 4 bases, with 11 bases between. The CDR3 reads CASSGRESYGYTF. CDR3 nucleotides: TGTGCCAGCAGTGGCAGGGAAAGCTATGGCTACACCTTC.

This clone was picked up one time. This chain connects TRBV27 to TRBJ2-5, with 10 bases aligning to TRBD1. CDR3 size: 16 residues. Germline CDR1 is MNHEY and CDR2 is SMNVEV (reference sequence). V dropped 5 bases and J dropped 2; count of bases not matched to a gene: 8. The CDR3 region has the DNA TGTGCCAGCAGTAGACAGGGGGCAAGGGGTCAAGAGACCCAGTACTTC. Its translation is CASSRQGARGQETQYF.

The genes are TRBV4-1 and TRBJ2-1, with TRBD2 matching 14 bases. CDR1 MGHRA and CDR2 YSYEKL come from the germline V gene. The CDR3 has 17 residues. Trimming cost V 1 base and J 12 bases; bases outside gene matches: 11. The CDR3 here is CASSQAQTSGRAIGQFF. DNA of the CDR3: TGCGCCAGCAGCCAAGCCCAGACTAGCGGGAGGGCTATAGGGCAGTTCTTC.

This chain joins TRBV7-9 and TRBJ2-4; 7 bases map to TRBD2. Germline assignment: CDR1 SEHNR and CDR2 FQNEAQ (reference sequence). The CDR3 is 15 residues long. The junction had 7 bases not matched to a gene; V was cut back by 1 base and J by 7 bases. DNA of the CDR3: TGTGCCAGCAGCTTAGTGGGGGGGGGAGGGAACATTCAGTACTTC. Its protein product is CASSLVGGGGNIQYF.

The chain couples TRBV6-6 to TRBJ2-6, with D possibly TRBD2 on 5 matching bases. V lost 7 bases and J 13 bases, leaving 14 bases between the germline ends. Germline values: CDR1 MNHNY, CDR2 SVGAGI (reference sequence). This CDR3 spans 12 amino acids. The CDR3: CASTSYGLVLTF. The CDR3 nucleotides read TGTGCCAGCACCTCATACGGACTTGTCCTGACTTTC.

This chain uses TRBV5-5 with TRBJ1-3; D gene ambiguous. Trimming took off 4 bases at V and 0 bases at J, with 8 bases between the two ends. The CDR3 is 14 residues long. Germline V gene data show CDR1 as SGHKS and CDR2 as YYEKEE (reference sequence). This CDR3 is CASSGDISGNTIYF. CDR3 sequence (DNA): TGTGCCAGCAGCGGCGATATCTCTGGAAACACCATATATTTT.

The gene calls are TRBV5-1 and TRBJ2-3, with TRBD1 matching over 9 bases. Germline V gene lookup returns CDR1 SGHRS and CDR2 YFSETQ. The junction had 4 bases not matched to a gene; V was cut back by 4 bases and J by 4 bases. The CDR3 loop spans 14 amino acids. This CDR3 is CASSMGQGPDTQYF. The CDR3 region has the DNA TGCGCCAGCAGCATGGGACAGGGCCCAGATACGCAGTATTTT.

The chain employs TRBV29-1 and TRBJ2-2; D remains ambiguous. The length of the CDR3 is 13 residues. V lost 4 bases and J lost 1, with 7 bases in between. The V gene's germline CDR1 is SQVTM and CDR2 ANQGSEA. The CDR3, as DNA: TGCAGCGTTGGACCAGGGAACACCGGGGAGCTGTTTTTT. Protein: CSVGPGNTGELFF.

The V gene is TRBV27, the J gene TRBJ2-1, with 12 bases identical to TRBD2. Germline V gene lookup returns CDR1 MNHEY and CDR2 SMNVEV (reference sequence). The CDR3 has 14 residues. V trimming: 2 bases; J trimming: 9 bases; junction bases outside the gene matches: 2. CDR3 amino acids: CASSLRLAGAEQFF. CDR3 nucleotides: TGTGCCAGCAGTTTAAGACTAGCGGGAGCTGAGCAGTTCTTC.

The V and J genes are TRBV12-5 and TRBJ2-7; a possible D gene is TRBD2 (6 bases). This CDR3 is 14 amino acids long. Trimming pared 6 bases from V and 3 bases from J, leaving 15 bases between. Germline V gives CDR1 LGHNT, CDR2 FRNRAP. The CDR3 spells CASGPREFHYEQYF. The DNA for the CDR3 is TGTGCTAGTGGGCCCCGGGAGTTCCACTACGAGCAGTACTTC.